Listed here are 3 T cell receptor beta chains from one sample, sequenced in a study of siplizumab effects on memory and regulatory T cells. The repertoire was sequenced with immunoSEQ multiplex PCR; TCRdb's copy has only in-frame clones and lacks some. The repertoire holds roughly 100,000 clones, with 93% as singletons. Sequencing used CD4+ T cells sorted from blood. The receptors come from a human donor in good health.

This chain connects TRBV15 to TRBJ2-1, with TRBD2 matching over 9 bases. Germline CDR1 LNHNV, CDR2 YYDKDF (reference sequence). V lost 7 bases, J lost 8 bases, and 15 bases stayed unmatched. The CDR3 runs to 16 residues. The CDR3 region is CATTGAGLAGRDEQFF. CDR3 coding DNA: TGTGCCACCACCGGAGCCGGGCTAGCGGGGAGAGATGAGCAGTTCTTC.

This chain connects TRBV10-3 to TRBJ2-1, with D possibly being TRBD1 or TRBD2 (5 bases each). With 4 bases removed from V and 5 bases from J, the gap between germline ends came to 15 bases. Germline V gives CDR1 ENHRY, CDR2 SYGVKD. The CDR3 has 15 residues. The CDR3 protein is CAISGGIIGDNEQFF. In DNA form, the CDR3 reads TGTGCCATCAGTGGGGGGATAATTGGGGACAATGAGCAGTTCTTC.

This clone was picked up one time. This chain joins TRBV18 and TRBJ2-5; 7 bases map to TRBD1. Germline V lookup: CDR1 KGHSH, CDR2 LQKENI. The CDR3 has 13 amino acids. The junction had 5 bases not matched to a gene; V was cut back by 5 bases and J by 5 bases. The DNA of the CDR3 is TGTGCCAGCTCAAGACAGGGTTCGGAGACCCAGTACTTC. Its protein is CASSRQGSETQYF.